This T cell receptor beta chain was captured by sequencing in a study of beta chain features in type 1 diabetes. At the level of the study: Summed over all samples, the examined sorted cells came to 107,917,701. General observations from the study: TCRB CDR3s from Type 1 diabetes patients were moderately but significantly shorter in all four CD4+ subsets. The VDJ junctions of type 1 diabetes patients carried fewer insertions and more deletions. The similarity of naive, central memory and Treg TCRB repertoires appeared greater among patients than among healthy donors.

This CDR3 spans 13 amino acids. Trimming left V 6 bases short and J 8 bases short, with 13 bases between. CDR1 and CDR2 (germline): SNHLY, FYNNEI. Expressed TCRB transcripts were sequenced, since all the RNA that had been isolated was reverse transcribed. TCRdb's table, derived via immunoSEQ multiplex PCR, lists solely in-frame clones and lacks some. The repertoire holds around 250,000 clones, with 27% as singletons. In the case of this clone: What it recognizes is unknown.

This chain joins TRBV2 and TRBJ1-4, with a possible D match to TRBD1 (5 bases). Sequenced: central memory CD4+ T cells from blood. The TCR comes from a young man in good health. The CDR3 loop reads CASRGTLGEKLFF. CDR3 sequence (DNA): TGTGCCAGCAGAGGGACCCTCGGGGAAAAACTGTTTTTT.